Shown below are 12 T cell receptor beta chains from a single sample sequenced in a study of T cells expressing NK-cell markers. No DNA is given; TCRdb re-called the 5' RACE reads and lists each CDR3 protein once. The sample has 200,000 to 300,000 distinct CDR3 sequences; the top ten hold about 0.39%. Source material: blood T cells: a sorted CD56 or NKG2C T cell subset, CD4+ or CD8+ T cells, or bulk PBMC T cells (not recorded which). The source is a man between 18 and 35 years old in good health.

The rearrangement joins TRBV27 to TRBJ2-2; there is no DNA to check the TCRdb D call of TRBD1. The CDR3 extends over 16 amino acids. Germline values: CDR1 MNHEY, CDR2 SMNVEV (reference sequence). Here the CDR3 reads CASSALHAATGPRVFF.

The chain joins TRBV12-3 or TRBV12-4 to TRBJ2-3; without DNA, the TCRdb call of TRBD2 cannot be checked. This CDR3 is 16 amino acids long. The CDR3 spells CASSPSGILYTDTQYF.

The chain joins TRBV11-2 to TRBJ2-1; TCRdb designates TRBD2, a call that cannot be tested without DNA. The CDR3 runs to 18 residues. Germline CDR1 reads SGHAT; CDR2 reads FQNNGV. The CDR3 here is CASSLEMGRTSSYNEQFF.

V is TRBV20-1 and J is TRBJ1-5. From germline, CDR1 is DFQATT and CDR2 SNEGSKA (reference sequence). This CDR3 is built from 13 residues. The chain's CDR3 is CSARDQPRQPQHF.

The V and J genes are TRBV15 and TRBJ2-3. Germline V gene lookup returns CDR1 LNHNV and CDR2 YYDKDF (reference sequence). The CDR3 length is 13 residues. Here the CDR3 reads CATSRAGSDTQYF.

The CDR3 region is CASSPTVARYYEQYF. V is TRBV7-9 and J is TRBJ2-7. The CDR3 is 15 amino acids. Looked up from germline, CDR1 is SEHNR and CDR2 is FQNEAQ (reference sequence).

The chain combines TRBV12-3 or TRBV12-4 with TRBJ2-7; the D gene TCRdb calls, TRBD1, cannot be checked with no DNA. The CDR3 length is 15 residues. CDR3 loop: CASSHTGGRPYEQYF.

V usage is TRBV12-3 or TRBV12-4 and J usage is TRBJ2-1. The length of the CDR3 is 14 residues. The CDR3 sequence: CASSSSWFHNEQFF.

The genes are TRBV6-5 and TRBJ2-1; TCRdb indicates TRBD2, and absent DNA this call remains unverified. CDR1 MNHEY and CDR2 SVGAGI come from the germline V gene. CDR3 size: 17 residues. This CDR3 reads CASSYPRLAGNYNEQFF.

The J gene is TRBJ1-3, the V gene TRBV6-1; TCRdb's D call of TRBD1 is untestable without DNA. The CDR3 sequence is 18 residues long. Germline CDR1 and CDR2: MNHNS and SASEGT. The CDR3 is CASSQRNPRQFSGNTIYF.

This chain links TRBV7-2 with TRBJ1-1. CDR1 and CDR2 (germline): SGHTA, FQGNSA. This CDR3 has 15 residues. CDR3 amino acids: CASSSNRPVGTEAFF.

This sequence joins TRBV6-5 and TRBJ1-1; there is no DNA to check the TCRdb D call of TRBD1. Germline CDR1 reads MNHEY; CDR2 reads SVGAGI. The CDR3 is 13 amino acids. The chain's CDR3 is CASSYSIGGKAFF.